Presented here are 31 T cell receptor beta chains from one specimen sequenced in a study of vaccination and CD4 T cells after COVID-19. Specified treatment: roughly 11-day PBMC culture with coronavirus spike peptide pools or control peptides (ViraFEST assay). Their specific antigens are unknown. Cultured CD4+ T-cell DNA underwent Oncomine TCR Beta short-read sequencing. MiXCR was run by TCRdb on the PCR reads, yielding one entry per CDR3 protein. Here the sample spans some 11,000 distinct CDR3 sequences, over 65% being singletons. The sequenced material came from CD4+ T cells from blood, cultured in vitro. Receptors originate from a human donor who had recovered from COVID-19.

CDR3: CSARGSGGGGYGYTF. The CDR3 DNA is TGCAGTGCTAGAGGATCAGGGGGCGGTGGCTATGGCTACACCTTC. This sequence joins TRBV20-1 and TRBJ1-2, with 8 bases aligning to TRBD1. Trimming removed 1 base from V and 4 bases from J; junction bases left unmatched: 8. The CDR3 has 15 amino acids. Per germline, CDR1 DFQATT and CDR2 SNEGSKA (reference sequence).

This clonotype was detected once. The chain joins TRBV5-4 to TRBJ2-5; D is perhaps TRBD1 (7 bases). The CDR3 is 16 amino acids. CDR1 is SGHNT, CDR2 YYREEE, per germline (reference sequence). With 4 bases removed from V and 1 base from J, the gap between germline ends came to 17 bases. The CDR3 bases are TGTGCCAGCAGCGGGGGGACAGCGGAAAGCCAAGAGACCCAGTACTTC. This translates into CASSGGTAESQETQYF.

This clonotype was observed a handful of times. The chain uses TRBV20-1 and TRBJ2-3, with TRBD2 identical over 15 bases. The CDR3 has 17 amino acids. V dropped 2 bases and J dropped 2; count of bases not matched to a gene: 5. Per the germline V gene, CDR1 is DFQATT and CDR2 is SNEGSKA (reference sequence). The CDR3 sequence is CSARSGLAGGPTDTQYF. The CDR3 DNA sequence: TGCAGTGCTAGATCTGGACTAGCGGGAGGGCCCACAGATACGCAGTATTTT.

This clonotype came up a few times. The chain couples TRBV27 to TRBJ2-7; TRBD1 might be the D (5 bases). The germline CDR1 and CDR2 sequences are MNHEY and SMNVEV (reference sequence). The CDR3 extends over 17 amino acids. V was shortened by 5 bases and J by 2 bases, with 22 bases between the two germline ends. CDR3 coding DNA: TGTGCCAGCAGTCCTAGTGAAGGGGCCTGGCGGACCTACGAGCAGTACTTC. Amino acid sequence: CASSPSEGAWRTYEQYF.

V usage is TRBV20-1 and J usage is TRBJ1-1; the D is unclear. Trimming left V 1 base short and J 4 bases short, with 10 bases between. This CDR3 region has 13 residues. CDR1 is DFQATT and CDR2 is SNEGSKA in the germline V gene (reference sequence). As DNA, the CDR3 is TGCAGTGCTAGAGGGGTACTCCCCACTGAAGCTTTCTTT. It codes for CSARGVLPTEAFF.

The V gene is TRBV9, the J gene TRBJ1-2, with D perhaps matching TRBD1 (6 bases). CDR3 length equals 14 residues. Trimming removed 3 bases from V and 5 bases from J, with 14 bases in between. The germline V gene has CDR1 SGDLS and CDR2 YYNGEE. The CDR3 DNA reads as TGTGCCAGCAGCGAAAGAGGACAGACGTATGGCTACACCTTC. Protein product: CASSERGQTYGYTF.

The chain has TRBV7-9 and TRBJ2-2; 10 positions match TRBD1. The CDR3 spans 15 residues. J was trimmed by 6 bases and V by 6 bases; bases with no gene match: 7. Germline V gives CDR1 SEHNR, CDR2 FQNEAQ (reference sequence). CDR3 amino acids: CASRPDRGQAGELFF. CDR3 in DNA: TGTGCCAGCAGACCCGACAGGGGGCAGGCCGGGGAGCTGTTTTTT. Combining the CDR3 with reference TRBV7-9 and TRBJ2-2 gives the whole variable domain DTGVSQNPRHKITKRGQNVTFRCDPISEHNRLYWYRQTLGQGPEFLTYFQNEAQLEKSRLLSDRFSAERPKGSFSTLEIQRTEQGDSAMYLCASRPDRGQAGELFFGEGSRLTVL.

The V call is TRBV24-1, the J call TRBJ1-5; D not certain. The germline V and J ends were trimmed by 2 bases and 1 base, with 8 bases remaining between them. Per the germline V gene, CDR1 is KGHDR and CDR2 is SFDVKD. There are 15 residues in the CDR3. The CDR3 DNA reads TGTGCCACCAGTGATTCGCGTGGCAGCAATCAGCCCCAGCATTTT. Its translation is CATSDSRGSNQPQHF.

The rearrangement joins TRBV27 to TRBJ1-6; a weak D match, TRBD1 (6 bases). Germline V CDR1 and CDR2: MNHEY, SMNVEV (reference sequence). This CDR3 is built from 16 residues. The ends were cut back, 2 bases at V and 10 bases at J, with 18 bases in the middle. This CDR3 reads CASSLTGSAARSPLHF. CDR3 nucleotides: TGTGCCAGCAGTTTAACAGGGTCAGCCGCTAGGTCACCCCTCCACTTT.

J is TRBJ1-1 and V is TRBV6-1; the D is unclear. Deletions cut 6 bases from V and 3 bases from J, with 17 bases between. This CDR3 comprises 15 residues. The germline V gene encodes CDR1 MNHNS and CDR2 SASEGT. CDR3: CASSLNYRGYTEAFF. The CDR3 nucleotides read TGTGCCAGCAGCCTAAATTACCGGGGTTACACTGAAGCTTTCTTT.

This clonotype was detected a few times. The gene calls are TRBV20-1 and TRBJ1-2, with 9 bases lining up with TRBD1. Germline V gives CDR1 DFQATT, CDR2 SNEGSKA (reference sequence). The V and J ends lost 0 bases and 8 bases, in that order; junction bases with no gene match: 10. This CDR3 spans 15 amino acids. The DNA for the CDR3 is TGCAGTGCTAGAGAAGGACAGGGGCGGCTGGGGGGCTACACCTTC. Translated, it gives CSAREGQGRLGGYTF.

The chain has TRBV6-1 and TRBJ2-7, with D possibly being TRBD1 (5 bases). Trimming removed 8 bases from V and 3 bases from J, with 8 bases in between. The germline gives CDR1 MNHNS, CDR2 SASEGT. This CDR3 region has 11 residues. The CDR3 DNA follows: TGTGCCAGCGGAACAGGCTACGAGCAGTACTTC. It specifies CASGTGYEQYF.

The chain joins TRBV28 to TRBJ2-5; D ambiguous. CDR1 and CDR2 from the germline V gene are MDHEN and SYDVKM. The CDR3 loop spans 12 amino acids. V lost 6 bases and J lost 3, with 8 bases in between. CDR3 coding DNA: TGTGCCAGCAGCCAGGCCGAAGAGACCCAGTACTTC. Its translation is CASSQAEETQYF.

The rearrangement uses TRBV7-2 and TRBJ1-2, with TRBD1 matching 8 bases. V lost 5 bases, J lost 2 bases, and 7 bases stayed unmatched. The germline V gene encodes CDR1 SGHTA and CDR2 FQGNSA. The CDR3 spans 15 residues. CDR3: CASSTRQGTNYGYTF. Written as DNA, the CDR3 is TGTGCCAGCAGCACCAGACAGGGGACCAACTATGGCTACACCTTC.

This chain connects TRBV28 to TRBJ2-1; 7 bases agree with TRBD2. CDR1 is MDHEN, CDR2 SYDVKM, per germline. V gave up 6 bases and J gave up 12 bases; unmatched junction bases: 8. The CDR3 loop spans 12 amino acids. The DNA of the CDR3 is TGTGCCAGCAGACCAGGGTGGGGGGGGCAGTTCTTC. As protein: CASRPGWGGQFF.

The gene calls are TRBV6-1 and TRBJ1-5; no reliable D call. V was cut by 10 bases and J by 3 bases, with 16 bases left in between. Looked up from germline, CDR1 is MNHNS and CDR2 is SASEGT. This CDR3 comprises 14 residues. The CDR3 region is CATATYLSNQPQHF. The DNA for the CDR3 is TGTGCCACCGCGACCTATCTCTCCAATCAGCCCCAGCATTTT.

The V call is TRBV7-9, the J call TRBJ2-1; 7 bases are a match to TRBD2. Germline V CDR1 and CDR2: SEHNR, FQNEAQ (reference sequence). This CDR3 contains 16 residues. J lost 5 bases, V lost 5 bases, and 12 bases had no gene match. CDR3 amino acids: CASSPSLVRGNNEQFF. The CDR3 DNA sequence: TGTGCCAGCAGCCCCTCCCTAGTGCGGGGGAACAATGAGCAGTTCTTC.

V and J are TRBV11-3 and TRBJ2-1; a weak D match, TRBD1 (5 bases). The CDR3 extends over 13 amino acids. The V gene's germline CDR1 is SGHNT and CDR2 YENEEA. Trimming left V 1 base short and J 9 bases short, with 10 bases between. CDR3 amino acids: CASSLGGRGEQFF. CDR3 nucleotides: TGTGCCAGCAGCTTAGGTGGAAGGGGTGAGCAGTTCTTC.

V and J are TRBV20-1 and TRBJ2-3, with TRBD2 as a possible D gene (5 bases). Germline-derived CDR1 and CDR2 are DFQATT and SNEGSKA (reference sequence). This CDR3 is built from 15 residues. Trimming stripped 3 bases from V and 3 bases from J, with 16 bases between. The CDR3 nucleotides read TGCAGTGCTAGGGGTGGGAGTTTAAGGACAGATACGCAGTATTTT. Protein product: CSARGGSLRTDTQYF.

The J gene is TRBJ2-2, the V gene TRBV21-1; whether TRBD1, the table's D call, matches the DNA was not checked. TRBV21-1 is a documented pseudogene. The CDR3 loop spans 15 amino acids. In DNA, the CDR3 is TGTGCCCCCAGGGCGGACAGGGAGAACACCGGGGAGCTGTTTTTT. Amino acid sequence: CAPRADRENTGELFF.

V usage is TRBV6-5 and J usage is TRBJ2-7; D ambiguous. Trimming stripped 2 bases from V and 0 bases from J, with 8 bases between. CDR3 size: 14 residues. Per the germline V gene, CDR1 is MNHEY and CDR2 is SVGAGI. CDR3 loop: CASSYRRSSYEQYF. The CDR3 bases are TGTGCCAGCAGTTACCGAAGGTCCTCCTACGAGCAGTACTTC.

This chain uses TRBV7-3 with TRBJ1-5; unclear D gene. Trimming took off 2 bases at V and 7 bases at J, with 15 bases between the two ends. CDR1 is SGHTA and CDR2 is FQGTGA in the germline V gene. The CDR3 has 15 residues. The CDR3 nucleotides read TGTGCCAGCAGCTTACGGGGAAGGGAAGGACAGCCCCAGCATTTT. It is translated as CASSLRGREGQPQHF.

The CDR3 region has the DNA TGTGCCAGTACCTCGGGGTGGAACTATGGCTACACCTTC. Translated, it gives CASTSGWNYGYTF. This chain connects TRBV19 to TRBJ1-2; no clear D gene. Germline V CDR1 and CDR2: LNHDA, SQIVND (reference sequence). Trimming took off 7 bases at V and 2 bases at J, with 11 bases between the two ends. The CDR3 has 13 amino acids.

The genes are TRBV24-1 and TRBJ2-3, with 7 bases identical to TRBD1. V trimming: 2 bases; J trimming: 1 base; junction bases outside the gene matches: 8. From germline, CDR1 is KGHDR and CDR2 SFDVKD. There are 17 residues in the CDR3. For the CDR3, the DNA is TGTGCCACCAGTGATTGGGCAGGGGGTAGCGGCACAGATACGCAGTATTTT. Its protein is CATSDWAGGSGTDTQYF.

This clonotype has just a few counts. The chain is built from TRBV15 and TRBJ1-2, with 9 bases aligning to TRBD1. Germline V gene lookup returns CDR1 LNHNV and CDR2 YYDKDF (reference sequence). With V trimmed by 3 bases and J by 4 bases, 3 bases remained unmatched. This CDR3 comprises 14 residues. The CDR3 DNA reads TGTGCCACCAGCAGGGAGGGACAGGGCTATGGCTACACCTTC. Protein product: CATSREGQGYGYTF.

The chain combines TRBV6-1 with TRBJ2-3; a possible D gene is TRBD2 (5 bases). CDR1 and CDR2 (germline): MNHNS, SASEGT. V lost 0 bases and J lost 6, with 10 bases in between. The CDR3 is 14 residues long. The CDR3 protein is CASSEAHPGDTQYF. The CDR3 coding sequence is TGTGCCAGCAGTGAAGCGCACCCGGGGGATACGCAGTATTTT.

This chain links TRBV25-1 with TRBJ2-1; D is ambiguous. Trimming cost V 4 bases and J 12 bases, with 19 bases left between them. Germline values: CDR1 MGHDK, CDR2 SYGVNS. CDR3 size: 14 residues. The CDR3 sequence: CASSGGPRPHLQFF. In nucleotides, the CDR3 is TGTGCCAGCAGTGGCGGACCTCGTCCACATTTGCAGTTCTTC.

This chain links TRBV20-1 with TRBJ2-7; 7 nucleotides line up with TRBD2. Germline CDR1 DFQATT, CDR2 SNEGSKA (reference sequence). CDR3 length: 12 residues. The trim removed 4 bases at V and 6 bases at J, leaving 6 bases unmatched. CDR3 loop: CSATGLVSEQYF. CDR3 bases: TGCAGTGCTACCGGACTAGTTAGCGAGCAGTACTTC.

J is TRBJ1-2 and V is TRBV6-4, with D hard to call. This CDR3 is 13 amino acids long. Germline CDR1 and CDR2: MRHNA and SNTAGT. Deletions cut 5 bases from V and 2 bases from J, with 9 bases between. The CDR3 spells CASSPGGNYGYTF. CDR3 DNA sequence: TGTGCCAGCAGTCCCGGAGGGAACTATGGCTACACCTTC.

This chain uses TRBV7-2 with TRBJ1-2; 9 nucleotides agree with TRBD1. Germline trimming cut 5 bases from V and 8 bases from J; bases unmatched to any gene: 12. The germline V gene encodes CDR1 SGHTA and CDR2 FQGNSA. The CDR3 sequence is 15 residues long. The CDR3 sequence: CASSTNTGTGNGYTF. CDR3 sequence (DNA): TGTGCCAGCAGCACGAATACCGGGACAGGGAACGGCTACACCTTC.

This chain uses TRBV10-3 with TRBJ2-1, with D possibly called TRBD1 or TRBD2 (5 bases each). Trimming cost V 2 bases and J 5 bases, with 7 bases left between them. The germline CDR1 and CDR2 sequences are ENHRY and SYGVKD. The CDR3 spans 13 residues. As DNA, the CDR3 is TGTGCCATCAGTGAGCGGGGCAACAATGAGCAGTTCTTC. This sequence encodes CAISERGNNEQFF.